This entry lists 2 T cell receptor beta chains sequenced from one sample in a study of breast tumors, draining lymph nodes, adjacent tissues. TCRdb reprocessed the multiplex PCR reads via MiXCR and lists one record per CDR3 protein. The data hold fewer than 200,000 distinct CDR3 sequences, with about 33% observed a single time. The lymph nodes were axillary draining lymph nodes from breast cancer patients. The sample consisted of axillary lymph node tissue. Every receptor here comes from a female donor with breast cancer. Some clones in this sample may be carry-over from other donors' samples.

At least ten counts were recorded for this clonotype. The CDR3 loop is CSAKELAGPSTSTDTQYF. Here the CDR3 DNA reads TGCAGTGCCAAGGAGCTAGCGGGGCCCTCCACTAGCACAGATACGCAGTATTTT. The V and J genes are TRBV20-1 and TRBJ2-3, with 9 bases that match TRBD2. Losses at the gene ends were 6 bases for V and 0 bases for J; bases not matched to a gene: 16. The germline CDR1 and CDR2 sequences are DFQATT and SNEGSKA (reference sequence). The CDR3 is 18 amino acids.

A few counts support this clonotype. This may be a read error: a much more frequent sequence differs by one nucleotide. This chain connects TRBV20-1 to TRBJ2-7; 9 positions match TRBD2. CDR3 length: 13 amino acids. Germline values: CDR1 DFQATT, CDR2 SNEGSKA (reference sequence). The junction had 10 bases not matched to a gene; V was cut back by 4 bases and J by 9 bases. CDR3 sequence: CSATEGLAYAQYF. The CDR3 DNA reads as TGCAGTGCTACAGAGGGACTAGCTTATGCGCAGTACTTC.